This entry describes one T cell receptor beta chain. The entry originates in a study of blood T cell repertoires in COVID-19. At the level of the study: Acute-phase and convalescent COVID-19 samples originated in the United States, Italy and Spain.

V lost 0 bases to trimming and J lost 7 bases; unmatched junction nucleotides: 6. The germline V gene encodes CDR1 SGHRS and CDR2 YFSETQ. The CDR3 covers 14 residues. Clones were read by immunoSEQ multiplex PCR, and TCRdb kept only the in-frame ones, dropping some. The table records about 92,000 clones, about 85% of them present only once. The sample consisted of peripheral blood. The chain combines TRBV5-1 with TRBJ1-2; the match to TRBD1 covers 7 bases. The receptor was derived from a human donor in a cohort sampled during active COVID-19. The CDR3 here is CASSLAAGTVGYTF. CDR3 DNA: TGCGCCAGCAGCTTGGCCGCCGGGACAGTTGGCTACACCTTC.